A selection of T cell receptor beta chains follows, all from one sample in a study of T-cell memory formation after mild COVID-19. MiXCR was run by TCRdb on the 5' RACE reads, yielding one entry per CDR3 protein. Among over 55,000 distinct CDR3 sequences, 12% were seen once, and the ten largest hold 24%. The sequenced sample was PBMCs or a T cell subset sorted from them (not recorded which). These receptors were taken from a man between 18 and 29 years old who had mild COVID-19 (a few samples of this study predate the infection). Cell type and time point are not known. Both conserved end residues are part of each CDR3. Each record gives: V gene, J gene, clone size, CDR3 protein. Size values are once, few and many counts, or a class for expanded clones, and some rows have none.

V: TRBV10-3; J: TRBJ2-5; size: few; CDR3: CAISEGTGGLETQYF
V: TRBV23-1; J: TRBJ2-3; size: .; CDR3: CASSPWAGEGTDTQYF
V: TRBV10-2; J: TRBJ2-3; size: few; CDR3: CASSRGGGPHPSTDTQYF
V: TRBV7-9; J: TRBJ1-1; size: .; CDR3: CASSRPATATEAFF
V: TRBV5-1; J: TRBJ1-4; size: .; CDR3: CASSLREGSGKLFF
V: TRBV2; J: TRBJ2-7; size: few; CDR3: CASSDSRYEQYF
V: TRBV28; J: TRBJ2-5; size: many; CDR3: CASSFYGQTQYF
V: TRBV7-2; J: TRBJ2-3; size: few; CDR3: CASSWGTGGSPDTQYF
V: TRBV29-1; J: TRBJ2-5; size: many; CDR3: CSVERNQETQYF
V: TRBV4-2; J: TRBJ1-2; size: .; CDR3: CASSQEMKIHGYTF
V: TRBV6-4; J: TRBJ2-2; size: many; CDR3: CASSEADTGELFF
V: TRBV3-2; J: TRBJ1-1; size: .; CDR3: CASSHWTGITEAFF
V: TRBV4-1; J: TRBJ2-5; size: many; CDR3: CASSQGGGREETQYF
V: TRBV11-3; J: TRBJ2-5; size: .; CDR3: CASSLGGGDPRTQYF
V: TRBV6-4; J: TRBJ1-1; size: .; CDR3: CASSISLNTEAFF
V: TRBV5-1; J: TRBJ2-5; size: .; CDR3: CASSLGRQGASETQYF
V: TRBV2; J: TRBJ2-4; size: few; CDR3: CASTRLFLAKNIQYF
V: TRBV7-9; J: TRBJ1-1; size: many; CDR3: CASSRQGSTEAFF
V: TRBV6-2/TRBV6-3; J: TRBJ2-7; size: .; CDR3: CASQTAGGYEQYF
V: TRBV7-2; J: TRBJ2-5; size: many; CDR3: CASSRDEGETQYF
V: TRBV7-9; J: TRBJ1-1; size: .; CDR3: CASSTPGTGEAFF
V: TRBV7-6; J: TRBJ2-5; size: few; CDR3: CASSPGQGRGETQYF
V: TRBV7-2; J: TRBJ2-2; size: few; CDR3: CASSLVALSGTGELFF
V: TRBV10-1; J: TRBJ2-5; size: .; CDR3: CASSEGIQETQYF
V: TRBV7-2; J: TRBJ2-2; size: .; CDR3: CAGGTSYTGELFF
V: TRBV5-1; J: TRBJ2-5; size: .; CDR3: CASSSQGAETQYF
V: TRBV7-2; J: TRBJ1-1; size: .; CDR3: CASRMGGGRINGVAFF
V: TRBV20-1; J: TRBJ2-3; size: few; CDR3: CSAGTFTGTDTQYF
V: TRBV24-1; J: TRBJ2-5; size: few; CDR3: CATSDPTSGGGETQYF
V: TRBV12-3/TRBV12-4; J: TRBJ2-3; size: .; CDR3: CASSLRAGGPSTDTQYF
V: TRBV24-1; J: TRBJ2-1; size: .; CDR3: CATSGWTEQFF
V: TRBV6-2/TRBV6-3; J: TRBJ2-7; size: many; CDR3: CASSSQVGYEQYF
V: TRBV27; J: TRBJ1-2; size: .; CDR3: CASSLGLRDGYTF
V: TRBV6-5; J: TRBJ1-2; size: .; CDR3: CASSRSTANYGYTF
V: TRBV7-6; J: TRBJ2-3; size: many; CDR3: CASSGAGGRTDTQYF
V: TRBV5-1; J: TRBJ2-5; size: few; CDR3: CASSLGAHQETQYF
V: TRBV24-1; J: TRBJ1-1; size: few; CDR3: CATSGRSTEAFF
V: TRBV20-1; J: TRBJ2-5; size: few; CDR3: CSAPLETQYF
V: TRBV7-2; J: TRBJ1-1; size: .; CDR3: CASSLLGSQLNTEAFF
V: TRBV7-6; J: TRBJ2-5; size: many; CDR3: CASSLGASGGETQYF
V: TRBV12-3/TRBV12-4; J: TRBJ2-3; size: many; CDR3: CASNIADTQYF
V: TRBV7-3; J: TRBJ2-3; size: .; CDR3: CASSPTGGATTDTQYF